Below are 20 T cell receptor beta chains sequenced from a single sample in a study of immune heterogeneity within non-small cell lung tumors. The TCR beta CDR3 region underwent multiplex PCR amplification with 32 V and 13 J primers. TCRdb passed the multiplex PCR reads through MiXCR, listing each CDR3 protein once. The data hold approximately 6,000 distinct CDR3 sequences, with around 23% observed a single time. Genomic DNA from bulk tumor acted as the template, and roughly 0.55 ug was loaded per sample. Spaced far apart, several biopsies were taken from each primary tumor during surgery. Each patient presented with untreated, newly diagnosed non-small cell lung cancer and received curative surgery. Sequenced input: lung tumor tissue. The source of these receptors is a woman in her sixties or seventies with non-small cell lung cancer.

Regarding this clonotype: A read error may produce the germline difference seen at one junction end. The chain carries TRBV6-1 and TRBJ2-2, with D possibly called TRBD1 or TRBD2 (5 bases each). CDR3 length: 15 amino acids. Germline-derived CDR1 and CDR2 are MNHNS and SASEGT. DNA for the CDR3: TGTGCCGGCAGCCTCATGGGGGTGAACACCGGTGAGCTGTTTTTT. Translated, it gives CAGSLMGVNTGELFF.

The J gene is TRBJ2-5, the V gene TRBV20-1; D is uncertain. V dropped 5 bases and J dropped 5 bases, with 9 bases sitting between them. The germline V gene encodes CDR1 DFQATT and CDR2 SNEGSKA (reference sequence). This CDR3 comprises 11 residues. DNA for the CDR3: TGCAGTGCTCCCCCCTCTGAGACCCAGTACTTC. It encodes CSAPPSETQYF.

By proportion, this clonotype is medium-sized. The DNA of the CDR3 is TGTGCCAGCAGTTCGGGACAAAACACCGGGGAGCTGTTTTTT. This sequence encodes CASSSGQNTGELFF. The chain has TRBV12-3 or TRBV12-4 and TRBJ2-2, with D perhaps TRBD1 (6 bases). V lost 4 bases and J lost 2, with 8 bases in between. This CDR3 has 14 amino acids.

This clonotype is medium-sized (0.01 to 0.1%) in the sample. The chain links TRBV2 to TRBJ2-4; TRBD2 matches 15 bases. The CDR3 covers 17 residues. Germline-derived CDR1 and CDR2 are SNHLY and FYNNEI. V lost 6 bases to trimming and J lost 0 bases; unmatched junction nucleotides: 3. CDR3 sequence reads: CASRGTSGRLAKNIQYF. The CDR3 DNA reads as TGTGCCAGCAGGGGGACTAGCGGGAGGTTAGCCAAAAACATTCAGTACTTC.

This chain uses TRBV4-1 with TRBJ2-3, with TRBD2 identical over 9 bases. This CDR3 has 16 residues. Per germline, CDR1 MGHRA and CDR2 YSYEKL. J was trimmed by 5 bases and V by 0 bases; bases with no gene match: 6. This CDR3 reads CASSQDPSGAQDTQYF. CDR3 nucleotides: TGCGCCAGCAGCCAAGACCCTAGCGGGGCCCAAGATACGCAGTATTTT.

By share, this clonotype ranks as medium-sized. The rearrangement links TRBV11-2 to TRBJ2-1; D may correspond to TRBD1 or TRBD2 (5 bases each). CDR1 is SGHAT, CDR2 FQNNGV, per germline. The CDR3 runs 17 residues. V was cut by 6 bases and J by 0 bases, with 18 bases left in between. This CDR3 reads CASRATWVRGSYNEQFF. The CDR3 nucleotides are TGTGCCAGCAGGGCAACTTGGGTGAGGGGCTCCTACAATGAGCAGTTCTTC.

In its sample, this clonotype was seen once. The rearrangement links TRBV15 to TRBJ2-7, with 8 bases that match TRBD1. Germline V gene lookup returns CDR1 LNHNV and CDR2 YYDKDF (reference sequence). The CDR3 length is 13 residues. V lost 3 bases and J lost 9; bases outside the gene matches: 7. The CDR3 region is CATSSPGQGGQYF. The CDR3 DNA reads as TGTGCCACCAGCAGTCCCGGACAGGGAGGGCAGTACTTC.

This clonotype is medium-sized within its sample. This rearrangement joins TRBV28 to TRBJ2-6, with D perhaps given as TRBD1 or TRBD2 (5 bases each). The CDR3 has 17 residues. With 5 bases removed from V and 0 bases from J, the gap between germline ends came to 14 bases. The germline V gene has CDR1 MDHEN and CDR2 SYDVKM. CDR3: CASSPGRQVSGANVLTF. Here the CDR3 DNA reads TGTGCCAGCAGTCCGGGACGCCAAGTCTCTGGGGCCAACGTCCTGACTTTC.

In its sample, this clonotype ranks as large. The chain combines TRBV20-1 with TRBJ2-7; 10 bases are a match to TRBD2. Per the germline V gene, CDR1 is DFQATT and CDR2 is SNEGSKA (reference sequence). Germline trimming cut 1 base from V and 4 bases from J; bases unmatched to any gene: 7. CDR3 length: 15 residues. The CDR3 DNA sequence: TGCAGTGCTAGAGGCCTAGCGGGAGCATGGTACGAGCAGTACTTC. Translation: CSARGLAGAWYEQYF.

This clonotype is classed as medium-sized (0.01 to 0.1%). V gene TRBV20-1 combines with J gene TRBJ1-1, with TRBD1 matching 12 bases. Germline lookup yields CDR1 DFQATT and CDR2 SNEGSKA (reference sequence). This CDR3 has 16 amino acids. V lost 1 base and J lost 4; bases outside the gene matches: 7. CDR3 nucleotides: TGCAGTGCTAGAGTGGGACAGGGGGCATTAAGCACTGAAGCTTTCTTT. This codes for CSARVGQGALSTEAFF.

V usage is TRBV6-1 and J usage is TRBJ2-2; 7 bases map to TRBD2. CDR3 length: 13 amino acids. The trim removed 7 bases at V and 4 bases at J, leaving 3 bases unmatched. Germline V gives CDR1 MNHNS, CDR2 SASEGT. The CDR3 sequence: CASTTSLTGELFF. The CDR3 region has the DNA TGTGCCAGCACGACTAGCCTCACCGGGGAGCTGTTTTTT.

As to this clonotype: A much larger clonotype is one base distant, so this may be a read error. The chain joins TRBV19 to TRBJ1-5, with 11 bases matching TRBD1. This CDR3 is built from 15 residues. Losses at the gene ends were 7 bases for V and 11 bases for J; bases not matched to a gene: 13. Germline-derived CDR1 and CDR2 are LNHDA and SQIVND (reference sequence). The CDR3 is CASTSGTGGNQSQHF. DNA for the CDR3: TGTGCCAGTACATCCGGGACAGGGGGTAACCAGTCCCAGCATTTT.

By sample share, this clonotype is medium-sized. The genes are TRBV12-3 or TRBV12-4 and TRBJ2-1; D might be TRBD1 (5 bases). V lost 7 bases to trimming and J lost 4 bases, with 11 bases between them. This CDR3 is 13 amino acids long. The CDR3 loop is CASNSDKYNEQFF. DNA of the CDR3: TGTGCCAGCAACTCGGACAAGTACAATGAGCAGTTCTTC.

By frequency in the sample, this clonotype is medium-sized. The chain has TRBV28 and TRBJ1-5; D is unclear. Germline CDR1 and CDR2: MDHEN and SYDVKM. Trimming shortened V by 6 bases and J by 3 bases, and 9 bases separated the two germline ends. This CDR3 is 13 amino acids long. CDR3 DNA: TGTGCCAGCAGGACATCCACCAATCAGCCCCAGCATTTT. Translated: CASRTSTNQPQHF. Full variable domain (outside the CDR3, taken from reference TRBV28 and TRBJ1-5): DVKVTQSSRYLVKRTGEKVFLECVQDMDHENMFWYRQDPGLGLRLIYFSYDVKMKEKGDIPEGYSVSREKKERFSLILESASTNQTSMYLCASRTSTNQPQHFGDGTRLSIL.

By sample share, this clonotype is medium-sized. The CDR3 reads CASSPEEYEQYF. The CDR3 DNA sequence: TGTGCCAGCAGTCCCGAGGAGTACGAGCAGTACTTC. This sequence joins TRBV12-3 or TRBV12-4 and TRBJ2-7, with D unclear. The CDR3 runs to 12 residues. Trimming cost V 5 bases and J 4 bases, with 9 bases left between them.

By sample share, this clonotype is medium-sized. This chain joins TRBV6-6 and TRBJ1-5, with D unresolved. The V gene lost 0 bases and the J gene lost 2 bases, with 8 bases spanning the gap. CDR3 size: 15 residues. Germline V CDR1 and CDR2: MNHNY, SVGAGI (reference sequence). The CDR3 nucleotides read TGTGCCAGCAGTTACTCCCAGGCTGGCAATCAGCCCCAGCATTTT. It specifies CASSYSQAGNQPQHF.

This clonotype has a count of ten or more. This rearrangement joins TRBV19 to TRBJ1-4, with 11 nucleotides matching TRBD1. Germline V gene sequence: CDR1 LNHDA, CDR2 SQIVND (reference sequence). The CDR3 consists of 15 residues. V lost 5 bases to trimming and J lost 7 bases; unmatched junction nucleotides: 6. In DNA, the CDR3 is TGTGCCAGTAGTGCGGACAGGGGGCTACGTGAAAAACTGTTTTTT. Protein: CASSADRGLREKLFF.

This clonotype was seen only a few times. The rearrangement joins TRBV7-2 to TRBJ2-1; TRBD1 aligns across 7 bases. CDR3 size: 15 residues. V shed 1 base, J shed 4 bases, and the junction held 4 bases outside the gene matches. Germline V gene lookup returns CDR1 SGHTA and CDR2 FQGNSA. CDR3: CASSLGTGPYNEQFF. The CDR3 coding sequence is TGTGCCAGCAGCTTAGGGACAGGACCATACAATGAGCAGTTCTTC.

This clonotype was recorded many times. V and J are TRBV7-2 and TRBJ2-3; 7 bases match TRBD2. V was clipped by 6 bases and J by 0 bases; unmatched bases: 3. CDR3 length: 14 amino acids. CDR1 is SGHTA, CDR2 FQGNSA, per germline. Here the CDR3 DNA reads TGTGCCAGCAGGGCTAGCGGTAGCACAGATACGCAGTATTTT. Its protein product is CASRASGSTDTQYF. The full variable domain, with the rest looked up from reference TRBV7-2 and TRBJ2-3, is GAGVSQSPSNKVTEKGKDVELRCDPISGHTALYWYRQSLGQGLEFLIYFQGNSAPDKSGLPSDRFSAERTGGSVSTLTIQRTQQEDSAVYLCASRASGSTDTQYFGPGTRLTVL.

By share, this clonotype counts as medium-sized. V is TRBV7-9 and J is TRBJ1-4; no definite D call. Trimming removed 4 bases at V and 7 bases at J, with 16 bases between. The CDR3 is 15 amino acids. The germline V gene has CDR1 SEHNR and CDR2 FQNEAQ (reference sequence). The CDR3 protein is CASSSREGSSEKLFF. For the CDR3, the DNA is TGTGCCAGCAGCTCGCGAGAGGGTTCCTCTGAAAAACTGTTTTTT.